This TCR beta chain was recovered during a study of blood T cell repertoires in COVID-19. The germline V and J ends were trimmed by 4 bases and 4 bases, with 8 bases remaining between them. The CDR3 length is 13 residues. Germline V CDR1 and CDR2: ENHRY, SYGVKD. Per the original data handling: How many nucleated cells were present was estimated from reference gene primer amplification. Sequencing was performed with immunoSEQ multiplex PCR; in TCRdb, only in-frame clones are kept and a portion is missing. V, J and clone size are taken as reported in that table, and D and trimming were inferred from the DNA itself. The profile covers 85,000 to 120,000 clones, with around 86% appearing a single time and around 3% taken by the ten largest.

The clonotype originates from a man aged 45-65 years with active or convalescent COVID-19. The specimen sequenced was peripheral blood. The chain uses TRBV10-3 and TRBJ1-5, with D possibly TRBD1 on 5 matching bases. Here the CDR3 reads CAISAPGNQPQHF. The CDR3 coding sequence is TGTGCCATCAGTGCGCCAGGGAATCAGCCCCAGCATTTT.